The 15 T cell receptor beta chains below were found in one sample sequenced in a study of T cell responses to AZD1222 COVID-19 vaccine. Profiled with immunoSEQ multiplex PCR; TCRdb holds only in-frame clones, not every one. The data show under 95,000 clones, with roughly 88% seen just once and 8% to 13% held by the top ten. This sample comprised peripheral blood, obtained 28 days after the second AZD1222 dose. The receptors derive from an adult who received the AZD1222 COVID-19 vaccine.

The rearrangement joins TRBV28 to TRBJ1-2; 8 bases match TRBD1. Germline CDR1 MDHEN, CDR2 SYDVKM. This CDR3 has 13 amino acids. V lost 7 bases, J lost 8 bases, and 9 bases stayed unmatched. The CDR3 DNA reads TGTGCCAGCACCTCGGGACAGGTGGGAGGCTACACCTTC. This codes for CASTSGQVGGYTF.

The rearrangement links TRBV21-1 to TRBJ2-3; the table's D call, TRBD1, has no DNA check behind it. TRBV21-1 is an annotated pseudogene. The CDR3 is 14 amino acids. This CDR3 reads CASIKTGITDTQYF. DNA for the CDR3: TGTGCCAGCATTAAGACAGGGATAACAGATACGCAGTATTTT.

This sequence joins TRBV6-5 and TRBJ1-5, with D unclear. CDR3 size: 13 residues. V lost 6 bases, J lost 5 bases, and 11 bases lay in between. Germline CDR1 and CDR2: MNHEY and SVGAGI. CDR3 region: CASRSRMDQPQHF. In DNA, the CDR3 is TGTGCCAGCAGGTCAAGGATGGATCAGCCCCAGCATTTT.

V is TRBV3-1 (or the pseudogene TRBV3-2) and J is TRBJ1-2; TRBD1 matches at 10 bases. CDR3 length: 16 amino acids. V dropped 4 bases and J dropped 2; count of bases not matched to a gene: 7. Germline assignment: CDR1 LGHDT and CDR2 YNNKEL (reference sequence). CDR3: CASSPGQGLWNYGYTF. The CDR3 DNA is TGTGCCAGCAGCCCGGGACAGGGGTTATGGAACTATGGCTACACCTTC.

The chain combines TRBV7-3 with TRBJ2-1; TRBD2 might be the D (6 bases). Germline CDR1 and CDR2: SGHTA and FQGTGA. With 5 bases removed from V and 0 bases from J, the gap between germline ends came to 14 bases. CDR3 length equals 16 residues. The CDR3 DNA sequence: TGTGCCAGCAGCAGGGCTCGGGGGAGCTCCTACAATGAGCAGTTCTTC. Its translation: CASSRARGSSYNEQFF.

The chain links TRBV7-2 to TRBJ1-3, with a tentative D call TRBD1 (6 bases). CDR1 is SGHTA, CDR2 FQGNSA, per germline. Trimming pared 0 bases from V and 2 bases from J, leaving 11 bases between. The CDR3 contains 16 residues. DNA of the CDR3: TGTGCCAGCAGCTTAGCACCAGGGGATGCTGGAAACACCATATATTTT. Its protein is CASSLAPGDAGNTIYF.

The chain couples TRBV15 to TRBJ2-1; the match to TRBD2 covers 13 bases. With 4 bases clipped from V and 4 bases from J, the junction kept 19 bases outside the gene matches. CDR3 length equals 21 residues. Looked up from germline, CDR1 is LNHNV and CDR2 is YYDKDF (reference sequence). The CDR3 coding sequence is TGTGCCACCAGCACTATCAACTTGGGGACTAGCGGGGCCTTAAGGTACAATGAGCAGTTCTTC. Residues: CATSTINLGTSGALRYNEQFF. The full variable domain, in which reference TRBV15 and TRBJ2-1 provide the parts outside the CDR3, is DAMVIQNPRYQVTQFGKPVTLSCSQTLNHNVMYWYQQKSSQAPKLLFHYYDKDFNNEADTPDNFQSRRPNTSFCFLDIRSPGLGDTAMYLCATSTINLGTSGALRYNEQFFGPGTRLTVL.

The rearrangement links TRBV5-5 to TRBJ1-2; 8 positions agree with TRBD1. The V gene end was trimmed by 0 bases and the J gene end by 4 bases; junction bases not matched to a gene: 8. The CDR3 length is 16 residues. The germline V gene encodes CDR1 SGHKS and CDR2 YYEKEE (reference sequence). CDR3 residues: CASSLGDRPRGYGYTF. For the CDR3, the DNA is TGTGCCAGCAGCTTGGGGGACAGGCCCCGGGGCTATGGCTACACCTTC. Combining the CDR3 with reference TRBV5-5 and TRBJ1-2 gives the whole variable domain DAGVTQSPTHLIKTRGQQVTLRCSPISGHKSVSWYQQVLGQGPQFIFQYYEKEERGRGNFPDRFSARQFPNYSSELNVNALLLGDSALYLCASSLGDRPRGYGYTFGSGTRLTVV.

The chain joins TRBV2 to TRBJ2-2, with D maybe TRBD1 (5 bases). The V end lost 10 bases, the J end lost 4 bases, and 16 bases lay between the germline ends. Germline-derived CDR1 and CDR2 are SNHLY and FYNNEI. This CDR3 has 14 amino acids. CDR3 nucleotide sequence: TGTGCCATCTCTTCGGACACCTTCACCGGGGAGCTGTTTTTT. Its protein product is CAISSDTFTGELFF.

This chain joins TRBV6-5 and TRBJ1-2; possibly TRBD1 for D (5 bases). The CDR3 has 13 residues. Trimming removed 3 bases from V and 8 bases from J, with 13 bases in between. Per the germline V gene, CDR1 is MNHEY and CDR2 is SVGAGI. The CDR3 loop is CASSYSRGRGYTF. The CDR3 nucleotides read TGTGCCAGCAGTTATTCTCGGGGACGCGGCTACACCTTC.

This clone was seen a handful of times. The chain combines TRBV28 with TRBJ2-7; TRBD2 is a possible D gene (7 bases). The CDR3 extends over 13 amino acids. From germline, CDR1 is MDHEN and CDR2 SYDVKM. Deletions cut 8 bases from V and 2 bases from J, with 13 bases between. The CDR3 bases are TGTGCCAGCCTGGGGGGGGCCACCTACGAGCAGTACTTC. Translating it yields CASLGGATYEQYF.

The chain employs TRBV3-1 (or the pseudogene TRBV3-2) and TRBJ2-1, with TRBD2 as a possible D gene (5 bases). Trimming removed 3 bases at V and 7 bases at J, with 10 bases between. This CDR3 spans 13 amino acids. Germline lookup yields CDR1 LGHDT and CDR2 YNNKEL (reference sequence). The CDR3 DNA sequence: TGTGCCAGCAGCCACGGGGTACTTAATGAGCAGTTCTTC. Translating it yields CASSHGVLNEQFF.

The rearrangement joins TRBV28 to TRBJ1-3, with D tentatively TRBD1 (5 bases). The CDR3 contains 16 residues. The germline V and J ends were trimmed by 4 bases and 2 bases, with 15 bases remaining between them. Per germline, CDR1 MDHEN and CDR2 SYDVKM. The CDR3 protein is CASSSTALSPGNTIYF. CDR3 DNA sequence: TGTGCCAGCAGTTCGACAGCTCTTTCCCCTGGAAACACCATATATTTT.

This chain connects TRBV11-2 to TRBJ2-3, with TRBD2 matching over 7 bases. Trimming took 5 bases from V and 1 from J; bases not matched to a gene: 6. The CDR3 is 15 residues long. CDR1 SGHAT and CDR2 FQNNGV come from the germline V gene. CDR3 sequence reads: CASSRLAVRTDTQYF. The DNA of the CDR3 is TGTGCCAGCAGCCGCCTAGCGGTTCGCACAGATACGCAGTATTTT.

This clone was observed once. The rearrangement links TRBV18 to TRBJ1-5; TRBD1 matches 9 bases. In germline, CDR1 is KGHSH, CDR2 LQKENI. CDR3 length: 15 amino acids. The J segment lost 3 bases and the V segment lost 3 bases, leaving 3 bases of the junction unmatched. CDR3 amino acids: CASSPTGGHNQPQHF. The CDR3 bases are TGTGCCAGCTCACCGACAGGGGGTCACAATCAGCCCCAGCATTTT.